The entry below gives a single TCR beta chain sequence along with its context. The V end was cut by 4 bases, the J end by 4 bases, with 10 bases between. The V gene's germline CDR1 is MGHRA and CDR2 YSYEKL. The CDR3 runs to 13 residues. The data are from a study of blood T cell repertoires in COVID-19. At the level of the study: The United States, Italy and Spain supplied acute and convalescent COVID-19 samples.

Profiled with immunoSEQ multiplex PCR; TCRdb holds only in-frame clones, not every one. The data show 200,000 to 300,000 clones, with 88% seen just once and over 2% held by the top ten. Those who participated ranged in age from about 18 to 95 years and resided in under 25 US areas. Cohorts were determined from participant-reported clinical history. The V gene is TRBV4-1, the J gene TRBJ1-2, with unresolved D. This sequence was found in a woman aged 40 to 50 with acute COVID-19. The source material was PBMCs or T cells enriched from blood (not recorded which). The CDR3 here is CASSPRQSYGYTF. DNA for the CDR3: TGCGCCAGCAGCCCCAGGCAGAGCTATGGCTACACCTTC.